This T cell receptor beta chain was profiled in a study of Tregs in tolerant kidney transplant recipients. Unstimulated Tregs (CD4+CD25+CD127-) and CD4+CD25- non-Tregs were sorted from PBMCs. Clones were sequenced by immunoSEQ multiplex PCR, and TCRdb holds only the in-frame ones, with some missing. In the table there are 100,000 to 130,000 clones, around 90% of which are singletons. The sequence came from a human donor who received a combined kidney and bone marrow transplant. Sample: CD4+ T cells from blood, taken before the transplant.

The CDR3 spells CASSEGGTGTMNTEAFF. CDR3 sequence (DNA): TGTGCCAGCAGCGAGGGGGGGACAGGGACCATGAACACTGAAGCTTTCTTT. The genes are TRBV2 and TRBJ1-1, with 9 bases identical to TRBD1. V gave up 6 bases and J gave up 0 bases; unmatched junction bases: 11. The CDR3 loop spans 17 amino acids. Per germline, CDR1 SNHLY and CDR2 FYNNEI.